Below are 22 T cell receptor beta chains sequenced from a single sample in a study of blood T cell repertoires in COVID-19. Clones were read by immunoSEQ multiplex PCR, and TCRdb kept only the in-frame ones, dropping some. This sample has more than 40,000 clones, with approximately 84% found just once. Material: peripheral blood. The receptors derive from a man aged 50 to 59 with acute or convalescent COVID-19.

Remarks on this clone: The junction and the germline gene differ at one end; a read error may be behind it. Other nucleotide sequences from this sample produce the same CDR3. The chain has TRBV28 and TRBJ1-5; TRBD1 is a possible D gene (6 bases). Looked up from germline, CDR1 is MDHEN and CDR2 is SYDVKM. The CDR3 loop spans 17 amino acids. The CDR3 sequence: CASSLWRGSEGNQPQHF. In DNA form, the CDR3 reads TGTGCCAGCAGTTTATGGAGGGGGTCCGAGGGCAATCAGCCCCAACATTTT.

The chain carries TRBV5-1 and TRBJ2-3, with D unclear. V was pared by 5 bases and J by 0 bases, with 4 bases between. The CDR3 loop spans 12 amino acids. In germline, CDR1 is SGHRS, CDR2 YFSETQ. Here the CDR3 reads CASRYSTDTQYF. In DNA, the CDR3 is TGCGCCAGCAGATATAGCACAGATACGCAGTATTTT.

This clone came up a few times. The CDR3 region has the DNA TGTGCCATCAGGGGGACTAGCGGGAGGAGCTCCTACGAGCAGTACTTC. The encoded protein is CAIRGTSGRSSYEQYF. The rearrangement links TRBV10-3 to TRBJ2-7, with 15 bases lining up with TRBD2. After removal of 6 bases from V and 0 bases from J, the junction contained 3 bases not matched to a gene. The CDR3 extends over 16 amino acids. Germline-derived CDR1 and CDR2 are ENHRY and SYGVKD.

This clone ranks as medium-sized. V gene TRBV15 combines with J gene TRBJ2-1, with D perhaps TRBD2 (6 bases). Germline loops: CDR1 LNHNV, CDR2 YYDKDF (reference sequence). V lost 3 bases and J 5 bases, leaving 11 bases between the germline ends. The CDR3 has 14 residues. The CDR3 coding sequence is TGTGCCACCAGCAGGAGTATAGCGGACAATGAGCAGTTCTTC. It encodes CATSRSIADNEQFF.

This clone was counted a single time. J is TRBJ2-7 and V is TRBV6-5; 11 bases line up with TRBD2. CDR3 size: 15 residues. Germline CDR1 and CDR2: MNHEY and SVGAGI. V gave up 4 bases and J gave up 6 bases; unmatched junction bases: 8. The CDR3 region is CASSSLTSGSSEQYF. The CDR3, as DNA: TGTGCCAGCAGTTCGTTAACTAGCGGGAGCTCCGAGCAGTACTTC.

The rearrangement links TRBV19 to TRBJ2-2; 13 bases line up with TRBD2. CDR1 and CDR2 (germline): LNHDA, SQIVND (reference sequence). CDR3 length: 17 amino acids. J was trimmed by 5 bases and V by 6 bases; bases with no gene match: 9. This chain's CDR3 is CASSHGLAGARTGELFF. CDR3 coding DNA: TGTGCCAGTAGCCACGGACTAGCGGGAGCGAGGACCGGGGAGCTGTTTTTT.

Only one count was recorded for this clone. The chain is built from TRBV7-3 and TRBJ1-1; 7 bases are a match to TRBD1. V shed 4 bases, J shed 3 bases, and the junction held 2 bases outside the gene matches. This CDR3 has 13 residues. Germline V gene lookup returns CDR1 SGHTA and CDR2 FQGTGA. This CDR3 reads CASSSQGDTEAFF. The CDR3 DNA follows: TGTGCCAGCAGCTCCCAGGGGGACACTGAAGCTTTCTTT.

The chain uses TRBV5-8 and TRBJ1-6, with D possibly TRBD1 on 5 matching bases. Germline lookup yields CDR1 SGHTS and CDR2 YDEGEE. This CDR3 has 14 amino acids. Deletions cut 1 base from V and 7 bases from J, with 9 bases between. The chain's CDR3 is CASSLWGGNSPLHF. CDR3 in DNA: TGTGCCAGCAGCTTGTGGGGGGGGAATTCACCCCTCCACTTT.

A word on this clone: The junction departs from the called germline gene at one end, perhaps through a read error. The chain combines TRBV30 with TRBJ2-5, with 8 bases lining up with TRBD1. This CDR3 spans 15 amino acids. Germline CDR1 and CDR2: GTSNPN and SVGIG (reference sequence). The CDR3 DNA reads as TGTGCCTCGAGTACTTCAGGGGGCGCTTGGGAGACCCAGTACTTC. It specifies CASSTSGGAWETQYF.

The V call is TRBV5-8, the J call TRBJ2-7; 7 bases fit TRBD2. The CDR3 is 12 amino acids. Per the germline V gene, CDR1 is SGHTS and CDR2 is YDEGEE. J lost 5 bases, V lost 4 bases, and 3 bases had no gene match. CDR3: CASSPGLNEQYF. Here the CDR3 DNA reads TGTGCCAGCAGCCCGGGACTAAACGAGCAGTACTTC.

This rearrangement joins TRBV5-1 to TRBJ1-2, with 8 bases matching TRBD1. Losses at the gene ends were 0 bases for V and 5 bases for J; bases not matched to a gene: 6. The germline gives CDR1 SGHRS, CDR2 YFSETQ. There are 15 residues in the CDR3. CDR3 in DNA: TGCGCCAGCAGCTTGGCGCAGGGGGCCGGGTATGGCTACACCTTC. Translated: CASSLAQGAGYGYTF.

V and J are TRBV24-1 and TRBJ2-4; a possible D gene is TRBD1 (5 bases). This CDR3 contains 13 residues. CDR1 and CDR2 from the germline V gene are KGHDR and SFDVKD. The V gene lost 0 bases and the J gene lost 10 bases, with 9 bases spanning the gap. In nucleotides, the CDR3 is TGTGCCACCAGTGATTTGGACAGTCGTATTCAGTACTTC. Encoded protein: CATSDLDSRIQYF.

The gene calls are TRBV11-2 and TRBJ1-5; D is perhaps TRBD1 (5 bases). In germline, CDR1 is SGHAT, CDR2 FQNNGV. Trimming took 5 bases from V and 4 from J, leaving 15 bases between them. CDR3 length: 15 residues. The CDR3 is CASSTNMGGNQPQHF. Written as DNA, the CDR3 is TGTGCCAGCAGCACAAACATGGGGGGTAATCAGCCCCAGCATTTT.

CDR3 coding DNA: TGTGCCAGCAGTTTTAAACTAGCGGGAGGATGGGCAGATACGCAGTATTTT. Amino acids: CASSFKLAGGWADTQYF. This chain links TRBV27 with TRBJ2-3; 12 positions match TRBD2. The CDR3 is 17 amino acids. V lost 3 bases and J lost 4; bases outside the gene matches: 8. Germline V gene sequence: CDR1 MNHEY, CDR2 SMNVEV (reference sequence).

The gene calls are TRBV30 and TRBJ1-5; TRBD1 agrees at 8 bases. CDR3 size: 13 residues. Germline V gives CDR1 GTSNPN, CDR2 SVGIG (reference sequence). The ends lost 6 bases at V and 5 bases at J; junction bases unmatched: 6. The CDR3 nucleotides are TGTGCCTGTTCGGACAGGGTGGATCAGCCCCAGCATTTT. It encodes CACSDRVDQPQHF.

This clone was observed a few times. The chain couples TRBV12-2 to TRBJ1-5. TRBV12-2 is classified as a pseudogene. There are 18 residues in the CDR3. The CDR3 sequence is CASRARGSDPNSNQPQHF. CDR3 DNA sequence: TGTGCAAGTCGCGCACGGGGTTCCGACCCTAATAGCAATCAGCCCCAGCATTTT.

Only a few counts were recorded for this clone. This rearrangement joins TRBV10-1 to TRBJ2-1; 9 bases line up with TRBD2. Germline V gene sequence: CDR1 WNHNN, CDR2 SYGVQD (reference sequence). The CDR3 loop spans 14 amino acids. J lost 5 bases, V lost 8 bases, and 7 bases had no gene match. For the CDR3, the DNA is TGCGCCAGCGGCCGGACTAGCGATAACAATGAGCAGTTCTTC. Protein sequence: CASGRTSDNNEQFF.

V gene TRBV27 combines with J gene TRBJ1-4; 9 bases match TRBD1. In germline, CDR1 is MNHEY, CDR2 SMNVEV (reference sequence). The CDR3 covers 17 residues. V lost 8 bases to trimming and J lost 3 bases; unmatched junction nucleotides: 13. CDR3 DNA sequence: TGTGCCAGCCATCCGGGACAGGGATCGTCTTCTAATGAAAAACTGTTTTTT. Its translation is CASHPGQGSSSNEKLFF. Full variable domain (rest looked up from reference TRBV27 and TRBJ1-4): EAQVTQNPRYLITVTGKKLTVTCSQNMNHEYMSWYRQDPGLGLRQIYYSMNVEVTDKGDVPEGYKVSRKEKRNFPLILESPSPNQTSLYFCASHPGQGSSSNEKLFFGSGTQLSVL.

This clone appeared a single time. The chain uses TRBV7-8 and TRBJ2-5; tentative D call: TRBD1 (6 bases). The germline CDR1 and CDR2 sequences are SGHVS and FQNEAQ. V was pared by 7 bases and J by 5 bases, with 14 bases between. The CDR3 is 13 amino acids. DNA for the CDR3: TGTGCCAGCACCGCCGGGACAACGGAGACCCAGTACTTC. Its translation: CASTAGTTETQYF.

The rearrangement joins TRBV12-3 or TRBV12-4 to TRBJ1-1; 7 nucleotides line up with TRBD1. V was pared by 3 bases and J by 10 bases, with 2 bases of the junction left unmatched. This CDR3 comprises 11 residues. In DNA, the CDR3 is TGTGCCAGCAGTTTTCCAGGGGGAGCTTTCTTT. Amino acids: CASSFPGGAFF.

The chain joins TRBV5-1 to TRBJ1-2; weak D call: TRBD1 (6 bases). Germline lookup yields CDR1 SGHRS and CDR2 YFSETQ. The CDR3 contains 16 residues. The ends were cut back, 4 bases at V and 0 bases at J, with 16 bases in the middle. CDR3: CASSMGAQATNYGYTF. CDR3 bases: TGCGCCAGCAGCATGGGGGCCCAGGCGACTAACTATGGCTACACCTTC.

V and J are TRBV4-2 and TRBJ2-7; 7 bases are shared with TRBD1. Trimming cost V 4 bases and J 4 bases; bases outside gene matches: 10. This CDR3 contains 15 residues. CDR1 is LGHNA, CDR2 YNFKEQ, per germline. The CDR3 nucleotides are TGTGCCAGCAGCCGACGACAGGGCACTTTTTACGAGCAGTACTTC. Translating gives CASSRRQGTFYEQYF.